This T cell receptor (beta chain) stems from a study of blood T cell repertoires in COVID-19. Study background: Acute-phase and convalescent COVID-19 samples originated in the United States, Italy and Spain. PBMCs, B-cell-depleted T cells, or T cells were the source of the cDNA or gDNA that made up the material.

Losses at the gene ends were 7 bases for V and 0 bases for J; bases not matched to a gene: 8. Looked up from germline, CDR1 is LNHDA and CDR2 is SQIVND (reference sequence). The CDR3 has 16 amino acids. The authors' processing: Amplification with reference gene primers provided the estimates of nucleated cell counts. The protocol was immunoSEQ multiplex PCR, while the TCRdb copy is restricted to in-frame clones and leaves out a portion. That table gives V, J and clone size, and the DNA gave D and trimming. The data contain roughly 36,000 clones, about nine tenths of them seen just once; the ten biggest clones take up approximately 25%.

The TCR originated in a man aged 45 to 65 with active or convalescent COVID-19. The chain is built from TRBV19 and TRBJ1-3, with TRBD1 matching 8 bases. The specimen sequenced was peripheral blood. The CDR3 reads CASIMTGANSGNTIYF. The CDR3 DNA follows: TGTGCCAGTATCATGACAGGGGCCAACTCTGGAAACACCATATATTTT.